This T cell receptor (beta chain) was recorded in a study of blood T cell repertoires in COVID-19. Individuals aged about 18 to 95 years were recruited from around 22 US areas. Two consecutive negative NP/OP PCR tests, clearance, or resolved symptoms defined Cohort 3 recovery. Only in-frame clones appear in the TCRdb table, and some are missing; sequencing was by immunoSEQ multiplex PCR. The repertoire holds approximately 300,000 clones, with 92% as singletons. Germline V gives CDR1 MDHEN, CDR2 SYDVKM. The trim removed 6 bases at V and 6 bases at J, leaving 15 bases unmatched. There are 17 residues in the CDR3.

The receptor comes from a woman aged 25 to 39 who had recovered from COVID-19. The chain has TRBV28 and TRBJ2-3; TRBD1 matches 10 bases. Sequencing was performed on PBMCs or T cells enriched from blood (not recorded which). In nucleotides, the CDR3 is TGTGCCAGCAGCCTGACAGGGGGCGCTCGATTGACGGATACGCAGTATTTT. Translated: CASSLTGGARLTDTQYF. The whole variable domain, remainder taken from reference TRBV28 and TRBJ2-3, is DVKVTQSSRYLVKRTGEKVFLECVQDMDHENMFWYRQDPGLGLRLIYFSYDVKMKEKGDIPEGYSVSREKKERFSLILESASTNQTSMYLCASSLTGGARLTDTQYFGPGTRLTVL.